These 23 T cell receptor beta chains were all obtained from the same sample, sequenced in a study of blood T cell repertoires in COVID-19. Data came from immunoSEQ multiplex PCR; TCRdb stores just in-frame clones and leaves some out. The sample consists of roughly 320,000 clones, about 82% of them appearing once. The sample consisted of peripheral blood. These receptors all stem from a human donor in a cohort sampled during active COVID-19.

This clone was counted many times. V is TRBV9 and J is TRBJ1-4, with TRBD1 matching over 8 bases. Losses at the gene ends were 3 bases for V and 7 bases for J; bases not matched to a gene: 8. Germline V gene sequence: CDR1 SGDLS, CDR2 YYNGEE. The CDR3 is 15 amino acids. The CDR3 here is CASSELTGVGEKLFF. CDR3 coding DNA: TGTGCCAGCAGCGAATTGACAGGGGTTGGTGAAAAACTGTTTTTT.

The chain uses TRBV5-1 and TRBJ1-2, with D possibly being TRBD1 (5 bases). V lost 4 bases, J lost 6 bases, and 19 bases lay in between. CDR1 is SGHRS and CDR2 is YFSETQ in the germline V gene. CDR3 length equals 15 residues. Here the CDR3 reads CASSTPGNFKDGYTF. The CDR3 DNA reads TGCGCCAGCAGCACCCCAGGGAACTTCAAGGATGGCTACACCTTC.

V is TRBV6-5 and J is TRBJ2-2; D possibly corresponds to TRBD2 (5 bases). In germline, CDR1 is MNHEY, CDR2 SVGAGI. CDR3 size: 15 residues. V was pared by 5 bases and J by 2 bases, with 12 bases between. The CDR3 here is CASSTRTPNTGELFF. The CDR3 DNA follows: TGTGCCAGCAGTACAAGGACTCCCAACACCGGGGAGCTGTTTTTT.

The gene calls are TRBV6-5 and TRBJ1-2; weak D call: TRBD1 (6 bases). Trimming left V 4 bases short and J 1 base short, with 13 bases between. Per germline, CDR1 MNHEY and CDR2 SVGAGI. The CDR3 loop spans 15 amino acids. The CDR3 protein is CASSSQGYDNYGYTF. CDR3 in DNA: TGTGCCAGCAGTTCACAGGGTTATGATAACTATGGCTACACCTTC.

This clone was detected a few times. The CDR3 DNA reads TGCGCCAGCAGTGGGACAGGGACAGATACGCAGTATTTT. Its protein product is CASSGTGTDTQYF. The chain employs TRBV10-1 and TRBJ2-3, with 8 bases fitting TRBD1. Germline V CDR1 and CDR2: WNHNN, SYGVQD (reference sequence). V was pared by 4 bases and J by 3 bases, with 0 bases of the junction left unmatched. The CDR3 is made up of 13 amino acids.

V is TRBV9 and J is TRBJ1-3, with D possibly matching TRBD1 (6 bases). This CDR3 has 15 amino acids. The germline V and J ends were trimmed by 0 bases and 2 bases, with 9 bases remaining between them. The germline CDR1 and CDR2 sequences are SGDLS and YYNGEE. CDR3 nucleotide sequence: TGTGCCAGCAGCGTAGACACAGGGACTGGAAACACCATATATTTT. The encoded protein is CASSVDTGTGNTIYF.

This chain joins TRBV6-6 and TRBJ2-7, with TRBD1 as a possible D gene (6 bases). CDR1 and CDR2 from the germline V gene are MNHNY and SVGAGI (reference sequence). Trimming removed 2 bases at V and 0 bases at J, with 14 bases between. The CDR3 runs 16 residues. This CDR3 is CASSYPRQDNSYEQYF. CDR3 bases: TGTGCCAGCAGTTACCCACGACAGGATAACTCCTACGAGCAGTACTTC.

This clone was found a few times. V usage is TRBV9 and J usage is TRBJ1-1, with D possibly TRBD1 on 6 matching bases. V was pared by 2 bases and J by 8 bases, with 19 bases between. CDR1 and CDR2 (germline): SGDLS, YYNGEE. The CDR3 is made up of 15 amino acids. The CDR3 nucleotides read TGTGCCAGCAGCGTTGGGGACACGGCGGATTTAGAAGCTTTCTTT. This codes for CASSVGDTADLEAFF.

V gene TRBV7-2 combines with J gene TRBJ2-3; D is uncertain. Germline V gene lookup returns CDR1 SGHTA and CDR2 FQGNSA. Trimming took 6 bases from V and 2 from J, leaving 15 bases between them. CDR3 length equals 15 residues. DNA of the CDR3: TGTGCCAGCAGAACCGGTCCCATCACCACAGATACGCAGTATTTT. It translates to CASRTGPITTDTQYF.

The gene calls are TRBV6-5 and TRBJ1-1; D is unclear. The germline gives CDR1 MNHEY, CDR2 SVGAGI. The ends were cut back, 6 bases at V and 0 bases at J, with 14 bases in the middle. The CDR3 has 15 residues. The CDR3 DNA is TGTGCCAGCAGATGGATGGGCTTCATGAACACTGAAGCTTTCTTT. Translated, it gives CASRWMGFMNTEAFF.

The genes are TRBV19 and TRBJ1-1; perhaps TRBD1 as D (5 bases). In germline, CDR1 is LNHDA, CDR2 SQIVND (reference sequence). The CDR3 runs to 15 residues. Trimming stripped 1 base from V and 11 bases from J, with 20 bases between. CDR3 region: CASSIATRARDEAFF. The CDR3 nucleotides are TGTGCCAGTAGTATAGCAACTCGGGCCAGGGATGAGGCTTTCTTT.

The sample holds a few counts of this clone. The rearrangement joins TRBV5-4 to TRBJ1-6, with 7 bases matching TRBD1. The CDR3 is 15 residues long. Germline trimming cut 0 bases from V and 10 bases from J; bases unmatched to any gene: 7. Germline values: CDR1 SGHNT, CDR2 YYREEE (reference sequence). CDR3 loop: CASSLAGTVASPLHF. CDR3 sequence (DNA): TGTGCCAGCAGCTTGGCCGGGACAGTAGCCTCACCCCTCCACTTT.

The chain links TRBV30 to TRBJ2-1; D not certain. V lost 0 bases, J lost 4 bases, and 7 bases lay in between. In germline, CDR1 is GTSNPN, CDR2 SVGIG (reference sequence). The CDR3 is 13 amino acids. Written as DNA, the CDR3 is TGTGCCTGGAGTGTAATCACATACAATGAGCAGTTCTTC. It is translated as CAWSVITYNEQFF.

The V and J genes are TRBV6-1 and TRBJ1-3; D gene unclear. Germline CDR1 reads MNHNS; CDR2 reads SASEGT. V dropped 1 base and J dropped 7 bases, with 8 bases sitting between them. The CDR3 runs 13 residues. CDR3 DNA sequence: TGTGCCAGCAGTGAAGACTCCGTGAACACCATATATTTT. It is translated as CASSEDSVNTIYF.

The genes are TRBV6-4 and TRBJ2-3, with D uncertain. Germline V gene lookup returns CDR1 MRHNA and CDR2 SNTAGT. This CDR3 comprises 13 residues. Trimming took off 0 bases at V and 5 bases at J, with 6 bases between the two ends. CDR3 in DNA: TGTGCCAGCAGTGACTCGTGGCTAGATACGCAGTATTTT. It yields the protein CASSDSWLDTQYF.

This clone was seen a single time. This rearrangement joins TRBV12-3 or TRBV12-4 to TRBJ1-1; D gene ambiguous. This CDR3 spans 13 amino acids. V was clipped by 6 bases and J by 5 bases, with 13 bases between them. CDR3 bases: TGTGCCAGCAGGACTACCGGGTATACTGAAGCTTTCTTT. Translated, it gives CASRTTGYTEAFF.

This chain connects TRBV7-9 to TRBJ1-2; weak D call: TRBD1 (5 bases). The CDR3 spans 12 residues. Germline values: CDR1 SEHNR, CDR2 FQNEAQ (reference sequence). Trimming removed 5 bases from V and 8 bases from J, with 12 bases in between. The DNA of the CDR3 is TGTGCCAGCAGCAACGACCGGGGGGGCTACACCTTC. Its protein product is CASSNDRGGYTF. Complete variable domain (other parts from reference TRBV7-9 and TRBJ1-2): DTGVSQNPRHKITKRGQNVTFRCDPISEHNRLYWYRQTLGQGPEFLTYFQNEAQLEKSRLLSDRFSAERPKGSFSTLEIQRTEQGDSAMYLCASSNDRGGYTFGSGTRLTVV.

This chain joins TRBV5-4 and TRBJ1-1; D call uncertain. CDR1 is SGHNT, CDR2 YYREEE, per germline (reference sequence). V lost 4 bases and J lost 7, with 8 bases in between. This CDR3 contains 11 residues. The CDR3 nucleotides read TGTGCCAGCAGCGGGTCAGGTGAAGCTTTCTTT. Protein product: CASSGSGEAFF.

The chain has TRBV7-9 and TRBJ2-2, with TRBD1 matching over 9 bases. The length of the CDR3 is 18 residues. The germline gives CDR1 SEHNR, CDR2 FQNEAQ (reference sequence). Trimming at V came to 5 bases and at J to 7 bases, leaving 17 bases not matched to a gene. CDR3 nucleotides: TGTGCCAGCAGCCGACTGCTCCGGGACAGGGTTCTTAGCGGGGAGCTGTTTTTT. Translation gives CASSRLLRDRVLSGELFF.

The chain employs TRBV6-5 and TRBJ2-7; 11 bases align to TRBD2. The CDR3 length is 15 residues. With V trimmed by 6 bases and J by 3 bases, 7 bases remained unmatched. CDR1 and CDR2 from the germline V gene are MNHEY and SVGAGI. CDR3 sequence reads: CASRIAGGNRYEQYF. In DNA form, the CDR3 reads TGTGCCAGCAGAATAGCGGGGGGGAACCGCTACGAGCAGTACTTC.

The J gene is TRBJ1-5, the V gene TRBV12-3 or TRBV12-4, with D possibly being TRBD1 (6 bases). The CDR3 length is 13 residues. V was shortened by 6 bases and J by 7 bases, with 13 bases between the two germline ends. Here the CDR3 reads CASSPQGRQPQHF. In DNA, the CDR3 is TGTGCCAGCAGCCCACAGGGTCGACAGCCCCAGCATTTT.

CDR3 sequence (DNA): TGTGCCAGTAGTATATTGCAGGGGGCCACGGAGCCCCAGCATTTT. Translation gives CASSILQGATEPQHF. V is TRBV19 and J is TRBJ1-5, with TRBD1 matching over 8 bases. The germline gives CDR1 LNHDA, CDR2 SQIVND (reference sequence). The CDR3 runs to 15 residues. V dropped 2 bases and J dropped 8; count of bases not matched to a gene: 8. The full variable domain, in which reference TRBV19 and TRBJ1-5 provide the parts outside the CDR3, is DGGITQSPKYLFRKEGQNVTLSCEQNLNHDAMYWYRQDPGQGLRLIYYSQIVNDFQKGDIAEGYSVSREKKESFPLTVTSAQKNPTAFYLCASSILQGATEPQHFGDGTRLSIL.

This chain links TRBV15 with TRBJ2-2, with TRBD1 matching 7 bases. Trimming at V came to 7 bases and at J to 4 bases, leaving 9 bases not matched to a gene. The CDR3 totals 15 residues. CDR1 and CDR2 from the germline V gene are LNHNV and YYDKDF (reference sequence). The CDR3 DNA follows: TGTGCCACCAACGAACAGGGGTGGGGCACCGGGGAGCTGTTTTTT. Translated: CATNEQGWGTGELFF.